The rows below give T cell receptor beta chains drawn from one sample of a study of cytomegalovirus exposure and HLA in healthy donors. Only in-frame clones appear in the TCRdb table, and some are missing; sequencing was by immunoSEQ multiplex PCR. The sample carries about 280,000 clones, 88% recorded once. The sequenced sample was PBMCs. The receptors stem from a woman between 18 and 30 years old in good health and CMV-seronegative. Both conserved end residues are part of each CDR3. The D gene is left open where the match is weak. Rows may omit the clone size; those that give it use once, few, many or a size class.

clone_size,d_call,j_call,v_call,cdr3_nt,cdr3_aa
NA,NA,TRBJ1-1,TRBV27,TGTGCCAGCAGTTTTGGTGCAGTGACTGAAGCTTTCTTT,CASSFGAVTEAFF
NA,NA,TRBJ2-1,TRBV5-1,TGCGCCAGCAGAGAGGGAACTAGAGTCTACAATGAGCAGTTCTTC,CASREGTRVYNEQFF
NA,NA,TRBJ1-1,TRBV5-1,TGCGCCAGCAGCTTGCGGGGAATGAACACTGAAGCTTTCTTT,CASSLRGMNTEAFF
NA,NA,TRBJ2-1,TRBV19,TGTGCCAGTAAACCCTGGGTGGGGGCGCCTGGAGAGCAGTTCTTC,CASKPWVGAPGEQFF
NA,NA,TRBJ2-1,TRBV11-3,TGTGCCAGCAGCTTAGGTGGGACTCCGAACAATGAGCAGTTCTTC,CASSLGGTPNNEQFF
NA,NA,TRBJ1-1,TRBV6-6,TGTGCCAGCATTTTTGGGGGGGGTGGAACTGAAGCTTTCTTT,CASIFGGGGTEAFF
NA,NA,TRBJ1-2,TRBV5-1,TGCGCCAGCAGCTTGGGAGTAGATGGGTCCTCGCGGGGCTACACCTTC,CASSLGVDGSSRGYTF
NA,TRBD1,TRBJ2-1,TRBV13,TGTGCCAGCAGCGGCTCCGGGACAGGGTCTGGTTATGAGCAGTTCTTC,CASSGSGTGSGYEQFF
once,NA,TRBJ1-3,TRBV6-5,TGTGCCAGCAGTCCCCGGACAGTGGAAAACACCATATATTTT,CASSPRTVENTIYF
NA,TRBD2,TRBJ2-5,TRBV11-3,TGTGCCAGCAGCTCGGGACTAGGGGCGGAGACCCAGTACTTC,CASSSGLGAETQYF
NA,NA,TRBJ2-3,TRBV19,TGTGCCAGTACCCGCCGCGGAGTATCTCGTACAGATACGCAGTATTTT,CASTRRGVSRTDTQYF